The 32 T cell receptor beta chains reported below all come from one sample, sequenced in a study of cytomegalovirus exposure and HLA in healthy donors. TCRdb keeps only in-frame clones here, not all; method: immunoSEQ multiplex PCR. Among around 190,000 clones listed, about 85% were seen once. Sequencing was carried out using PBMCs. The receptors shown here come from a man aged 18 to 30 in good health and CMV-seropositive.

The chain has TRBV11-2 and TRBJ1-1; 8 nucleotides match TRBD1. The CDR3 spans 14 residues. The J segment lost 1 base and the V segment lost 7 bases, leaving 5 bases of the junction unmatched. Germline lookup yields CDR1 SGHAT and CDR2 FQNNGV. The CDR3 here is CASTLDRANTEAFF. The CDR3 nucleotides read TGTGCCAGCACCCTGGACAGGGCGAACACTGAAGCTTTCTTT.

The chain uses TRBV11-2 and TRBJ1-2; D is possibly TRBD1 (5 bases). Trimming removed 5 bases at V and 6 bases at J, with 22 bases between. This CDR3 comprises 16 residues. Germline values: CDR1 SGHAT, CDR2 FQNNGV. This CDR3 reads CASSINGGEGTNGYTF. For the CDR3, the DNA is TGTGCCAGCAGCATTAACGGGGGGGAAGGTACGAATGGCTACACCTTC.

This clone was found once. The genes are TRBV12-5 and TRBJ2-1; a possible D gene is TRBD2 (6 bases). The germline CDR1 and CDR2 sequences are LGHNT and FRNRAP. The V end lost 2 bases, the J end lost 1 base, and 15 bases lay between the germline ends. This CDR3 is built from 17 residues. The CDR3 DNA sequence: TGTGCTAGTGGTTTGATCCTAGGGACTGTGTCCTACAATGAGCAGTTCTTC. Its protein is CASGLILGTVSYNEQFF.

The chain employs TRBV6-5 and TRBJ2-7, with D possibly matching TRBD2 (6 bases). This CDR3 has 15 residues. CDR1 and CDR2 from the germline V gene are MNHEY and SVGAGI. The V end lost 4 bases, the J end lost 0 bases, and 13 bases lay between the germline ends. DNA for the CDR3: TGTGCCAGCAGTTCTAGCGCCTACAGCTCCTACGAGCAGTACTTC. Amino acids: CASSSSAYSSYEQYF.

The gene calls are TRBV6-1 and TRBJ2-7, with D perhaps TRBD1 (5 bases). The germline V gene encodes CDR1 MNHNS and CDR2 SASEGT. V gave up 1 base and J gave up 1 base, with 11 bases separating them. This CDR3 has 15 amino acids. CDR3 sequence reads: CASSEGIGDSYEQYF. DNA of the CDR3: TGTGCCAGCAGTGAAGGAATAGGGGATTCCTACGAGCAGTACTTC.

The chain uses TRBV9 and TRBJ2-1; 13 bases match TRBD2. With 3 bases clipped from V and 5 bases from J, the junction kept 2 bases outside the gene matches. Germline-derived CDR1 and CDR2 are SGDLS and YYNGEE. The CDR3 runs to 15 residues. CDR3 loop: CASSAGLAGNNEQFF. In DNA, the CDR3 is TGTGCCAGCAGCGCGGGACTAGCGGGAAACAATGAGCAGTTCTTC.

The rearrangement uses TRBV10-3 and TRBJ2-1; TRBD2 matches at 11 bases. Germline CDR1 is ENHRY and CDR2 is SYGVKD. The CDR3 sequence is 14 residues long. V lost 6 bases and J lost 7; bases outside the gene matches: 5. CDR3 in DNA: TGTGCCATCAGCCGTAGCGGGGGGGGGAATGAGCAGTTCTTC. Amino acid sequence: CAISRSGGGNEQFF.

The rearrangement joins TRBV19 to TRBJ2-1, with D tentatively TRBD2 (5 bases). Trimming stripped 3 bases from V and 8 bases from J, with 11 bases between. The germline V gene encodes CDR1 LNHDA and CDR2 SQIVND (reference sequence). CDR3 length: 13 amino acids. The CDR3 spells CASSIGENYEQFF. The CDR3 DNA reads as TGTGCCAGTAGTATCGGGGAAAACTATGAGCAGTTCTTC.

This clone was seen only once. The V call is TRBV5-5, the J call TRBJ1-4; 9 bases fit TRBD1. Unmatched junction bases numbered 7, after V lost 2 bases and J lost 8 bases. Germline assignment: CDR1 SGHKS and CDR2 YYEKEE (reference sequence). The CDR3 is 15 residues long. CDR3 coding DNA: TGTGCCAGCAGCTTATTACAGGGGGCGTACGAAAAACTGTTTTTT. Translating it yields CASSLLQGAYEKLFF.

The rearrangement uses TRBV7-6 and TRBJ2-5, with D possibly matching TRBD2 (7 bases). Germline CDR1 and CDR2: SGHVS and FNYEAQ. Trimming cost V 1 base and J 5 bases, with 11 bases left between them. The CDR3 runs 14 residues. DNA for the CDR3: TGTGCCAGCAGCTTAGGCGGGGGCGCGGAGACCCAGTACTTC. Translation gives CASSLGGGAETQYF.

The rearrangement links TRBV6-6 to TRBJ2-1; 13 bases line up with TRBD2. J gave up 9 bases and V 6 bases, and 11 bases lay outside the gene matches. Per germline, CDR1 MNHNY and CDR2 SVGAGI (reference sequence). The CDR3 extends over 16 amino acids. The CDR3 region has the DNA TGTGCCAGCAGCCCTCCCGGGACTAGCGGGACGAGTGAGCAGTTCTTC. Translating it yields CASSPPGTSGTSEQFF.

The genes are TRBV2 and TRBJ2-1, with TRBD2 matching over 13 bases. V lost 5 bases and J lost 3; bases outside the gene matches: 7. CDR3 size: 17 residues. Germline V lookup: CDR1 SNHLY, CDR2 FYNNEI. The CDR3 sequence: CASSFSGLAGVYNEQFF. The CDR3 nucleotides are TGTGCCAGCAGTTTTTCCGGACTAGCGGGGGTCTACAATGAGCAGTTCTTC.

The genes are TRBV28 and TRBJ1-3; D perhaps matches TRBD1 (6 bases). Germline V gives CDR1 MDHEN, CDR2 SYDVKM. Trimming cost V 5 bases and J 2 bases, with 13 bases left between them. This CDR3 comprises 15 residues. The DNA for the CDR3 is TGTGCCAGCAGTCCCCAGGGGCGTACTGGAAACACCATATATTTT. Its protein product is CASSPQGRTGNTIYF.

This chain connects TRBV4-1 to TRBJ2-1; 8 nucleotides line up with TRBD2. This CDR3 contains 17 residues. V lost 0 bases and J lost 3; bases outside the gene matches: 7. Germline V lookup: CDR1 MGHRA, CDR2 YSYEKL. CDR3 protein: CASSQDQSGLDYNEQFF. For the CDR3, the DNA is TGCGCCAGCAGCCAAGATCAATCGGGACTAGACTACAATGAGCAGTTCTTC.

V gene TRBV27 combines with J gene TRBJ1-2; possibly TRBD1 for D (6 bases). The CDR3 sequence is 14 residues long. Germline V gene lookup returns CDR1 MNHEY and CDR2 SMNVEV (reference sequence). V gave up 4 bases and J gave up 8 bases, with 17 bases separating them. CDR3 protein: CASSSLQGSRGYTF. In DNA, the CDR3 is TGTGCCAGCAGTTCACTACAGGGTTCGAGAGGCTACACCTTC.

A few counts support this clone. The CDR3 is CASGFHRLPLASGGGNEQFF. In DNA form, the CDR3 reads TGTGCTAGTGGTTTTCATCGACTCCCCCTGGCTAGCGGGGGAGGGAATGAGCAGTTCTTC. The J gene is TRBJ2-1, the V gene TRBV12-5; TRBD2 aligns across 10 bases. The CDR3 is 20 amino acids. The V gene's germline CDR1 is LGHNT and CDR2 FRNRAP. The V and J ends lost 3 bases and 7 bases, in that order; junction bases with no gene match: 21.

This clone has a single count. CDR3 region: CAWGRVGTGELFF. The CDR3, as DNA: TGTGCCTGGGGGCGGGTCGGGACCGGGGAGCTGTTTTTT. V and J are TRBV30 and TRBJ2-2; perhaps TRBD2 as D (5 bases). The CDR3 sequence is 13 residues long. Trimming took off 5 bases at V and 5 bases at J, with 12 bases between the two ends. Germline V gene data show CDR1 as GTSNPN and CDR2 as SVGIG (reference sequence).

J is TRBJ2-5 and V is TRBV5-1, with 11 bases aligning to TRBD2. The V gene end was trimmed by 5 bases and the J gene end by 5 bases; junction bases not matched to a gene: 8. The germline V gene has CDR1 SGHRS and CDR2 YFSETQ. The CDR3 totals 15 residues. CDR3 DNA sequence: TGCGCCAGCAGTCCCGGGACTAGCGGAATGGAGACCCAGTACTTC. This sequence encodes CASSPGTSGMETQYF.

V usage is TRBV4-2 and J usage is TRBJ1-1; 10 nucleotides match TRBD1. The CDR3 extends over 17 amino acids. Germline V gene data show CDR1 as LGHNA and CDR2 as YNFKEQ. J lost 1 base, V lost 1 base, and 6 bases had no gene match. The CDR3: CASSQGGTGVSNTEAFF. CDR3 nucleotides: TGTGCCAGCAGCCAAGGGGGGACAGGGGTTTCGAACACTGAAGCTTTCTTT.

The J gene is TRBJ2-1, the V gene TRBV5-4, with 10 nucleotides matching TRBD2. The V segment lost 2 bases and the J segment 5 bases; nucleotides outside the gene matches: 7. Germline V CDR1 and CDR2: SGHNT, YYREEE (reference sequence). The CDR3 contains 16 residues. The CDR3 region is CASSLILAGENNEQFF. CDR3 bases: TGTGCCAGCAGCTTAATCCTAGCGGGGGAAAACAATGAGCAGTTCTTC. Drawing the rest from reference TRBV5-4 and TRBJ2-1, the complete variable domain is ETGVTQSPTHLIKTRGQQVTLRCSSQSGHNTVSWYQQALGQGPQFIFQYYREEENGRGNFPPRFSGLQFPNYSSELNVNALELDDSALYLCASSLILAGENNEQFFGPGTRLTVL.

The genes are TRBV7-9 and TRBJ1-1; perhaps TRBD1 as D (5 bases). There are 15 residues in the CDR3. The ends were cut back, 5 bases at V and 1 base at J, with 14 bases in the middle. Germline V gene data show CDR1 as SEHNR and CDR2 as FQNEAQ (reference sequence). The CDR3 reads CASSPPSTANTEAFF. The CDR3 nucleotides read TGTGCCAGCAGCCCACCCTCGACAGCGAACACTGAAGCTTTCTTT.

The chain recombines TRBV5-4 with TRBJ1-4; 7 nucleotides line up with TRBD1. The CDR3 runs 15 residues. Trimming at V came to 4 bases and at J to 1 base, leaving 4 bases not matched to a gene. CDR1 is SGHNT, CDR2 YYREEE, per germline (reference sequence). CDR3 region: CASSRTGETNEKLFF. Here the CDR3 DNA reads TGTGCCAGCAGCAGAACAGGGGAAACTAATGAAAAACTGTTTTTT.

The sample holds one count of this clone. This chain links TRBV28 with TRBJ1-2; D not resolved. The V and J ends lost 5 bases and 0 bases respectively, with 10 bases between them. The CDR3 length is 14 residues. Germline CDR1 MDHEN, CDR2 SYDVKM. DNA of the CDR3: TGTGCCAGCAGTATACCGGGATCTAACTATGGCTACACCTTC. This codes for CASSIPGSNYGYTF.

The chain couples TRBV10-2 to TRBJ1-1; 9 nucleotides align to TRBD1. The CDR3 has 13 residues. Germline V gene data show CDR1 as WSHSY and CDR2 as SAAADI. The trim removed 6 bases at V and 5 bases at J, leaving 4 bases unmatched. CDR3: CASRGTGRTEAFF. For the CDR3, the DNA is TGCGCCAGCAGGGGGACAGGGAGGACTGAAGCTTTCTTT.

The rearrangement links TRBV2 to TRBJ1-5; 8 bases line up with TRBD1. Looked up from germline, CDR1 is SNHLY and CDR2 is FYNNEI. The CDR3 is made up of 15 amino acids. V shed 6 bases, J shed 5 bases, and the junction held 9 bases outside the gene matches. The CDR3 DNA reads as TGTGCCAGCAGAACGGACAGGGTAAGAGATCAGCCCCAGCATTTT. Translating gives CASRTDRVRDQPQHF.

The genes are TRBV30 and TRBJ1-2; the D gene is possibly TRBD1 (5 bases). The germline V gene encodes CDR1 GTSNPN and CDR2 SVGIG (reference sequence). With 1 base removed from V and 1 base from J, the gap between germline ends came to 10 bases. CDR3 length: 14 residues. This CDR3 is CAWSGRGYNYGYTF. CDR3 DNA sequence: TGTGCCTGGAGTGGTAGGGGATATAACTATGGCTACACCTTC.

The gene calls are TRBV30 and TRBJ2-1, with D tentatively TRBD2 (6 bases). CDR3 length equals 13 residues. The germline V gene has CDR1 GTSNPN and CDR2 SVGIG (reference sequence). Trimming took off 0 bases at V and 4 bases at J, with 7 bases between the two ends. CDR3 sequence: CAWSVGGYNEQFF. In DNA, the CDR3 is TGTGCCTGGAGTGTGGGGGGATACAATGAGCAGTTCTTC.

The chain employs TRBV30 and TRBJ1-5; TRBD1 is a possible D gene (6 bases). V lost 2 bases and J lost 4, with 21 bases in between. The CDR3 extends over 17 amino acids. The germline V gene has CDR1 GTSNPN and CDR2 SVGIG (reference sequence). CDR3 bases: TGTGCCTGGAGTCCATACTCCGGGACACGGAAAAATCAGCCCCAGCATTTT. Its protein is CAWSPYSGTRKNQPQHF.

V gene TRBV11-2 combines with J gene TRBJ1-1; 8 bases are shared with TRBD1. The V gene end was trimmed by 1 base and the J gene end by 3 bases; junction bases not matched to a gene: 4. This CDR3 region has 15 residues. CDR1 and CDR2 (germline): SGHAT, FQNNGV. The CDR3 loop is CASSLVTGGDTEAFF. As DNA, the CDR3 is TGTGCCAGCAGCTTAGTTACAGGGGGGGACACTGAAGCTTTCTTT.

The CDR3 coding sequence is TGTGCCAGCAGCTTCCTCGGGACTAGCGGGGGGTGGGCCTACAATGAGCAGTTCTTC. It specifies CASSFLGTSGGWAYNEQFF. V gene TRBV11-3 combines with J gene TRBJ2-1, with 15 bases lining up with TRBD2. The CDR3 contains 19 residues. Trimming cost V 3 bases and J 2 bases; bases outside gene matches: 8. The germline V gene encodes CDR1 SGHNT and CDR2 YENEEA. Complete variable domain (other parts from reference TRBV11-3 and TRBJ2-1): EAGVVQSPRYKIIEKKQPVAFWCNPISGHNTLYWYLQNLGQGPELLIRYENEEAVDDSQLPKDRFSAERLKGVDSTLKIQPAELGDSAVYLCASSFLGTSGGWAYNEQFFGPGTRLTVL.

The chain recombines TRBV13 with TRBJ2-7; 7 positions agree with TRBD2. CDR1 is PRHDT and CDR2 is FYEKMQ in the germline V gene (reference sequence). The CDR3 has 14 residues. V shed 0 bases and J 2 bases; nucleotides not matched to a gene: 1. This chain's CDR3 is CASSLGRGTYEQYF. In DNA, the CDR3 is TGTGCCAGCAGCTTAGGGCGGGGGACCTACGAGCAGTACTTC.

This chain uses TRBV28 with TRBJ2-1; 11 nucleotides agree with TRBD2. CDR3 length: 17 residues. Trimming removed 5 bases from V and 4 bases from J; junction bases left unmatched: 10. Germline CDR1 MDHEN, CDR2 SYDVKM. The CDR3 spells CASSPPGLAATYNEQFF. CDR3 sequence (DNA): TGTGCCAGCAGTCCCCCGGGACTAGCGGCAACATACAATGAGCAGTTCTTC.